These 29 T cell receptor beta chains came from one sample sequenced in a study of T cell changes during pregnancy in multiple sclerosis. The protocol was immunoSEQ multiplex PCR, while the TCRdb copy is restricted to in-frame clones and leaves out a portion. The sample has 55,000 to 70,000 clones, about 93% seen once; the top ten hold roughly 0.3%. The specimen comprised CD4+ T cells from peripheral blood mononuclear cells, sampled after pregnancy. All receptors come from a female donor with multiple sclerosis, enrolled in a pregnancy study.

The rearrangement joins TRBV7-3 to TRBJ2-3; 8 bases map to TRBD2. This CDR3 comprises 15 residues. The germline V gene encodes CDR1 SGHTA and CDR2 FQGTGA. V lost 5 bases, J lost 3 bases, and 7 bases stayed unmatched. CDR3 in amino acids: CASSLTGGATDTQYF. The CDR3 region has the DNA TGTGCCAGCAGCCTGACGGGGGGGGCTACAGATACGCAGTATTTT.

The chain joins TRBV11-2 to TRBJ2-7; the D gene is possibly TRBD2 (7 bases). The CDR3 covers 16 residues. The germline V and J ends were trimmed by 5 bases and 2 bases, with 19 bases remaining between them. Germline assignment: CDR1 SGHAT and CDR2 FQNNGV. CDR3 protein: CASSPISLRGPYEQYF. The CDR3 DNA reads TGTGCCAGCAGCCCGATTAGTTTGCGGGGGCCCTACGAGCAGTACTTC.

This chain joins TRBV5-1 and TRBJ1-2, with 7 positions matching TRBD1. V lost 0 bases and J lost 0; bases outside the gene matches: 8. The CDR3 runs to 17 residues. Germline V gene lookup returns CDR1 SGHRS and CDR2 YFSETQ. For the CDR3, the DNA is TGCGCCAGCAGCTTGGGAGGGGGCCTCTTTTCTAACTATGGCTACACCTTC. The encoded protein is CASSLGGGLFSNYGYTF.

The chain recombines TRBV10-3 with TRBJ2-7; 11 nucleotides align to TRBD2. CDR1 is ENHRY and CDR2 is SYGVKD in the germline V gene. With V trimmed by 6 bases and J by 0 bases, 7 bases remained unmatched. CDR3 length equals 16 residues. The CDR3 loop reads CAISGLAGAPSYEQYF. CDR3 nucleotides: TGTGCCATCAGCGGACTAGCGGGTGCCCCCTCCTACGAGCAGTACTTC.

A single count supports this clone. The V gene is TRBV9, the J gene TRBJ1-5; tentatively, D is TRBD1 (6 bases). Trimming took off 3 bases at V and 3 bases at J, with 10 bases between the two ends. The CDR3 runs to 14 residues. CDR1 is SGDLS, CDR2 YYNGEE, per germline. The CDR3 DNA is TGTGCCAGCAGCGCGGGACATGTCAATCAGCCCCAGCATTTT. Residues: CASSAGHVNQPQHF.

The rearrangement joins TRBV7-9 to TRBJ2-5; perhaps TRBD2 as D (8 bases). The CDR3 extends over 16 amino acids. CDR1 SEHNR and CDR2 FQNEAQ come from the germline V gene (reference sequence). The germline V and J ends were trimmed by 5 bases and 3 bases, with 19 bases remaining between them. CDR3 nucleotides: TGTGCCAGCAGCCGGGGGGGGACAGCGACCAAAGAGACCCAGTACTTC. Protein sequence: CASSRGGTATKETQYF.

The J gene is TRBJ1-2, the V gene TRBV11-2; TRBD1 matches at 9 bases. Germline-derived CDR1 and CDR2 are SGHAT and FQNNGV. This CDR3 region has 14 residues. V trimming: 2 bases; J trimming: 8 bases; junction bases outside the gene matches: 6. The CDR3 DNA reads TGTGCCAGCAGCTTATTACAGGGGGCTGGAGGCTACACCTTC. It yields the protein CASSLLQGAGGYTF.

V is TRBV18 and J is TRBJ2-5, with a possible D match to TRBD1 (5 bases). V was cut by 0 bases and J by 5 bases, with 7 bases left in between. Per germline, CDR1 KGHSH and CDR2 LQKENI. The CDR3 covers 13 residues. CDR3 nucleotides: TGTGCCAGCTCACCACCCGCAGGGGAGACCCAGTACTTC. Translated: CASSPPAGETQYF.

The CDR3: CASSPPPGQGASEQYF. The CDR3 DNA reads TGTGCCAGCAGTCCCCCTCCGGGACAGGGGGCATCGGAGCAGTACTTC. The chain joins TRBV6-6 to TRBJ2-7, with 12 nucleotides matching TRBD1. Germline V lookup: CDR1 MNHNY, CDR2 SVGAGI (reference sequence). V shed 5 bases and J 7 bases; nucleotides not matched to a gene: 12. CDR3 size: 16 residues.

The chain employs TRBV7-6 and TRBJ1-1; 7 bases line up with TRBD1. V gave up 5 bases and J gave up 3 bases; unmatched junction bases: 12. CDR1 is SGHVS, CDR2 FNYEAQ, per germline. CDR3 size: 16 residues. CDR3 amino acids: CASSDNPTGIDTEAFF. The DNA of the CDR3 is TGTGCCAGCAGCGATAATCCGACAGGGATTGACACTGAAGCTTTCTTT.

This clone was counted once. V usage is TRBV9 and J usage is TRBJ2-3; the D is unclear. This CDR3 comprises 15 residues. Trimming left V 3 bases short and J 4 bases short, with 15 bases between. Germline V gene data show CDR1 as SGDLS and CDR2 as YYNGEE. DNA of the CDR3: TGTGCCAGCAGCGCAATTATAGGAGTGGCAGATACGCAGTATTTT. Its protein is CASSAIIGVADTQYF.

J is TRBJ2-3 and V is TRBV5-1; the match to TRBD2 covers 9 bases. V was pared by 4 bases and J by 1 base, with 4 bases of the junction left unmatched. Per germline, CDR1 SGHRS and CDR2 YFSETQ. The length of the CDR3 is 15 residues. CDR3 sequence (DNA): TGCGCCAGCAGCGTGTTAGCGGGGGGCACAGATACGCAGTATTTT. Amino acids: CASSVLAGGTDTQYF. The complete variable domain, with remaining parts taken from reference TRBV5-1 and TRBJ2-3, reads KAGVTQTPRYLIKTRGQQVTLSCSPISGHRSVSWYQQTPGQGLQFLFEYFSETQRNKGNFPGRFSGRQFSNSRSEMNVSTLELGDSALYLCASSVLAGGTDTQYFGPGTRLTVL.

The chain recombines TRBV11-1 with TRBJ2-7, with D possibly being TRBD1 (6 bases). Germline V CDR1 and CDR2: SGHAT, FQDESV (reference sequence). The CDR3 length is 12 residues. Trimming removed 5 bases at V and 7 bases at J, with 12 bases between. The CDR3 sequence: CASSAGQYEQYF. The CDR3 nucleotides read TGTGCCAGCAGCGCTGGACAGTATGAGCAGTACTTC.

This clone occurred once. The gene calls are TRBV6-5 and TRBJ1-4, with 8 nucleotides matching TRBD1. Germline assignment: CDR1 MNHEY and CDR2 SVGAGI. The CDR3 loop spans 15 amino acids. The V gene end was trimmed by 6 bases and the J gene end by 4 bases; junction bases not matched to a gene: 7. CDR3 sequence (DNA): TGTGCCAGCAGGGACGGCGGACAGGGTAATGAAAAACTGTTTTTT. It is translated as CASRDGGQGNEKLFF.

The genes are TRBV30 and TRBJ1-5; the match to TRBD1 covers 12 bases. Germline V lookup: CDR1 GTSNPN, CDR2 SVGIG (reference sequence). This CDR3 has 14 amino acids. The trim removed 5 bases at V and 2 bases at J, leaving 1 base unmatched. CDR3 loop: CAWGTGGGNQPQHF. The CDR3 nucleotides read TGTGCCTGGGGGACAGGGGGCGGCAATCAGCCCCAGCATTTT.

The V and J genes are TRBV6-1 and TRBJ2-1; D gene unclear. Per the germline V gene, CDR1 is MNHNS and CDR2 is SASEGT. The CDR3 has 13 amino acids. The germline V and J ends were trimmed by 1 base and 4 bases, with 5 bases remaining between them. The CDR3 DNA is TGTGCCAGCAGTGAAGGCCAGTACAATGAGCAGTTCTTC. Amino acid sequence: CASSEGQYNEQFF.

This clone was found a few times. The rearrangement uses TRBV18 and TRBJ1-6; D perhaps matches TRBD1 (6 bases). This CDR3 is 13 amino acids long. The V end was cut by 3 bases, the J end by 7 bases, with 7 bases between. Germline-derived CDR1 and CDR2 are KGHSH and LQKENI. The CDR3 loop is CASSPQGNSPLHF. Here the CDR3 DNA reads TGTGCCAGCTCACCGCAGGGGAATTCACCCCTCCACTTT.

The gene calls are TRBV5-1 and TRBJ1-5; 7 bases match TRBD1. Trimming removed 0 bases from V and 5 bases from J; junction bases left unmatched: 2. CDR1 SGHRS and CDR2 YFSETQ come from the germline V gene. The CDR3 extends over 14 amino acids. CDR3 nucleotides: TGCGCCAGCAGCTTGGGGGACAGCTATCAGCCCCAGCATTTT. This encodes CASSLGDSYQPQHF. The whole variable domain, remainder taken from reference TRBV5-1 and TRBJ1-5, is KAGVTQTPRYLIKTRGQQVTLSCSPISGHRSVSWYQQTPGQGLQFLFEYFSETQRNKGNFPGRFSGRQFSNSRSEMNVSTLELGDSALYLCASSLGDSYQPQHFGDGTRLSIL.

The gene calls are TRBV27 and TRBJ2-5, with TRBD2 identical over 12 bases. The J segment lost 5 bases and the V segment lost 2 bases, leaving 3 bases of the junction unmatched. This CDR3 region has 15 residues. CDR1 and CDR2 (germline): MNHEY, SMNVEV (reference sequence). The CDR3 loop reads CASSLGTSGRETQYF. DNA for the CDR3: TGTGCCAGCAGTTTAGGGACTAGCGGGCGGGAGACCCAGTACTTC.

This chain uses TRBV9 with TRBJ2-3, with D uncertain. Trimming cost V 4 bases and J 2 bases, with 11 bases left between them. Germline CDR1 SGDLS, CDR2 YYNGEE. This CDR3 has 14 amino acids. The CDR3 region is CASSPHGDTDTQYF. The CDR3, as DNA: TGTGCCAGCAGCCCCCATGGAGACACAGATACGCAGTATTTT.

The chain employs TRBV18 and TRBJ1-5, with D uncertain. The CDR3 spans 13 residues. Germline V lookup: CDR1 KGHSH, CDR2 LQKENI. Between the trimmed V and J ends, which lost 6 bases and 7 bases, there was a span of 13 bases. The CDR3 bases are TGTGCCAGCTCGCCTGCGGGCACCCAGCCCCAGCATTTT. Translation: CASSPAGTQPQHF.

The gene calls are TRBV15 and TRBJ1-5; the D gene is possibly TRBD1 (5 bases). The CDR3 spans 16 residues. Trimming pared 0 bases from V and 4 bases from J, leaving 13 bases between. Germline CDR1 reads LNHNV; CDR2 reads YYDKDF (reference sequence). The CDR3 loop reads CATSRDPGARNQPQHF. In nucleotides, the CDR3 is TGTGCCACCAGCAGAGATCCTGGGGCGAGAAATCAGCCCCAGCATTTT.

The CDR3, as DNA: TGCGCCAGCAGGGCTGACAGAGTCAAGGGCGGCTCCTACAATGAGCAGTTCTTC. It is translated as CASRADRVKGGSYNEQFF. The rearrangement uses TRBV10-1 and TRBJ2-1; tentatively, D is TRBD1 (5 bases). V gave up 6 bases and J gave up 0 bases, with 21 bases separating them. Germline V CDR1 and CDR2: WNHNN, SYGVQD (reference sequence). The length of the CDR3 is 18 residues.

This clone has just a few counts. The chain has TRBV5-1 and TRBJ2-7; D might be TRBD2 (5 bases). Per germline, CDR1 SGHRS and CDR2 YFSETQ. The CDR3 covers 13 residues. Trimming shortened V by 2 bases and J by 7 bases, and 13 bases separated the two germline ends. In nucleotides, the CDR3 is TGCGCCAGCAGCTTTGAAGGGAGTCGGGAGCAGTACTTC. Its protein is CASSFEGSREQYF. The full variable domain, rest sourced from reference TRBV5-1 and TRBJ2-7, is KAGVTQTPRYLIKTRGQQVTLSCSPISGHRSVSWYQQTPGQGLQFLFEYFSETQRNKGNFPGRFSGRQFSNSRSEMNVSTLELGDSALYLCASSFEGSREQYFGPGTRLTVT.

This sequence joins TRBV5-1 and TRBJ2-2; 10 bases fit TRBD1. CDR1 is SGHRS and CDR2 is YFSETQ in the germline V gene. J was trimmed by 7 bases and V by 4 bases; bases with no gene match: 10. The CDR3 runs 16 residues. CDR3 in amino acids: CASSPIPGQGYGELFF. Here the CDR3 DNA reads TGCGCCAGCAGCCCGATTCCGGGACAGGGGTACGGGGAGCTGTTTTTT.

CDR3 sequence: CSVDDFQETQYF. The CDR3 DNA reads TGCAGCGTTGACGACTTCCAAGAGACCCAGTACTTC. This chain connects TRBV29-1 to TRBJ2-5; D gene uncertain. This CDR3 is built from 12 residues. Germline assignment: CDR1 SQVTM and CDR2 ANQGSEA. The V end lost 3 bases, the J end lost 1 base, and 6 bases lay between the germline ends. The full variable domain, with the rest looked up from reference TRBV29-1 and TRBJ2-5, is SAVISQKPSRDICQRGTSLTIQCQVDSQVTMMFWYRQQPGQSLTLIATANQGSEATYESGFVIDKFPISRPNLTFSTLTVSNMSPEDSSIYLCSVDDFQETQYFGPGTRLLVL.

CDR3 residues: CSASDRGGSEAFF. Written as DNA, the CDR3 is TGCAGCGCCTCGGACAGGGGGGGATCTGAAGCTTTCTTT. The V call is TRBV29-1, the J call TRBJ1-1, with 10 bases matching TRBD1. CDR3 length: 13 amino acids. Looked up from germline, CDR1 is SQVTM and CDR2 is ANQGSEA. V was pared by 7 bases and J by 6 bases, with 8 bases of the junction left unmatched.

The chain carries TRBV11-1 and TRBJ2-7; D may be TRBD1 (5 bases). This CDR3 contains 12 residues. Germline V CDR1 and CDR2: SGHAT, FQDESV (reference sequence). Trimming removed 4 bases at V and 3 bases at J, with 7 bases between. The CDR3 is CASSSQGYEQYF. The CDR3 region has the DNA TGTGCCAGCAGCTCGCAGGGCTACGAGCAGTACTTC.

The J gene is TRBJ2-7, the V gene TRBV5-1, with 7 nucleotides matching TRBD1. The length of the CDR3 is 14 residues. Germline loops: CDR1 SGHRS, CDR2 YFSETQ. Trimming removed 0 bases from V and 4 bases from J; junction bases left unmatched: 4. The CDR3 spells CASSLGRTGYEQYF. The DNA of the CDR3 is TGCGCCAGCAGCTTGGGTAGGACAGGATACGAGCAGTACTTC.